The T cell receptor (beta chain) described here comes from a study of vaccination and CD4 T cells after COVID-19. As to treatment: roughly ten-day PBMC culture with coronavirus spike peptide pools or control peptides (ViraFEST assay). CDR1 SGHRS and CDR2 YFSETQ come from the germline V gene. The V and J ends lost 3 bases and 6 bases, in that order; junction bases with no gene match: 10. CDR3 length: 15 amino acids. Scientists ran DNA taken from cultured CD4+ T cells through the Oncomine TCR Beta short-read assay for sequencing. TCRdb passed the PCR reads through MiXCR, listing each CDR3 protein once. The table records several thousand distinct CDR3 sequences, over 14% of them present only once. Points on this clonotype: Antigen: not known.

Sequencing was carried out using CD4+ T cells from blood, cultured in vitro. The TCR originated in a human donor who had recovered from COVID-19. The V call is TRBV5-1, the J call TRBJ2-3, with 7 bases lining up with TRBD2. The CDR3 nucleotides read TGCGCCAGCAGCTGGGGACCGGGGGGTGACGATACGCAGTATTTT. Amino acids: CASSWGPGGDDTQYF.